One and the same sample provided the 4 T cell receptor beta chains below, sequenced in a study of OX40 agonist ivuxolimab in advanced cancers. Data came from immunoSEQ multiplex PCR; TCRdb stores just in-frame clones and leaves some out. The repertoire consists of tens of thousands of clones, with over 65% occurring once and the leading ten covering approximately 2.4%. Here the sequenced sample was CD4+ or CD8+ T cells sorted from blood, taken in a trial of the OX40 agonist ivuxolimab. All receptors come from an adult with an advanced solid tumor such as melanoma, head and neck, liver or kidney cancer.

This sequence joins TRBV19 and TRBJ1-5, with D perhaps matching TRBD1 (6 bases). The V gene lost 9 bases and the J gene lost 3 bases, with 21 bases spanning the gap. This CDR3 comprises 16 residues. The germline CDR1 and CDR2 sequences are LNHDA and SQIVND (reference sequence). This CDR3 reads CASEGGPWRYNQPQHF. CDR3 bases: TGTGCCAGCGAGGGGGGCCCATGGCGGTACAATCAGCCCCAGCATTTT.

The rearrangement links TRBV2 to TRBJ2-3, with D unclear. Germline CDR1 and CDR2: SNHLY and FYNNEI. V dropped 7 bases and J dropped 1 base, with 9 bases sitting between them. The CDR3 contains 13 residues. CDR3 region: CASKETRTDTQYF. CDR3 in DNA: TGTGCCAGCAAGGAGACACGCACAGATACGCAGTATTTT.

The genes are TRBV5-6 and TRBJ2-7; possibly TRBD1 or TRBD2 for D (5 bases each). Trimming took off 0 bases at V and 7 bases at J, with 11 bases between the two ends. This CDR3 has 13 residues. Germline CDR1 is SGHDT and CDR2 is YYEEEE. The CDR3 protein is CASSLAGTREQYF. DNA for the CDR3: TGTGCCAGCAGCTTGGCCGGGACGAGGGAGCAGTACTTC.

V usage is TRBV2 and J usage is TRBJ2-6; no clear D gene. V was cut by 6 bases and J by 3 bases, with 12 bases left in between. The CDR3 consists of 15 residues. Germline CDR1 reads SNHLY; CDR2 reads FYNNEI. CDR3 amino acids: CASSPRAGGANVLTF. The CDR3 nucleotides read TGTGCCAGCAGCCCCCGGGCAGGTGGGGCCAACGTCCTGACTTTC.